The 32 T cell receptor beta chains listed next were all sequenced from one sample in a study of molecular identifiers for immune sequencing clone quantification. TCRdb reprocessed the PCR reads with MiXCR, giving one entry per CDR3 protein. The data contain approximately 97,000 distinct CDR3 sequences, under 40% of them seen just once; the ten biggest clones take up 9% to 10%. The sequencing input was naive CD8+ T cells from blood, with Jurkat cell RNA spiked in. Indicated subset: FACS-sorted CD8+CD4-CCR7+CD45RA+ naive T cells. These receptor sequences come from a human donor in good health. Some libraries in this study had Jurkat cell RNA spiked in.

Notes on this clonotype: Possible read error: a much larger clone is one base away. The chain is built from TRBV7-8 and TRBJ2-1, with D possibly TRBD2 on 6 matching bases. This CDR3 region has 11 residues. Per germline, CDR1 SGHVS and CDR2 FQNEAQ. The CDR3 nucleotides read TGTGCCAGCAGCACTCGACTAGAGCGGTTCTTC. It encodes CASSTRLERFF.

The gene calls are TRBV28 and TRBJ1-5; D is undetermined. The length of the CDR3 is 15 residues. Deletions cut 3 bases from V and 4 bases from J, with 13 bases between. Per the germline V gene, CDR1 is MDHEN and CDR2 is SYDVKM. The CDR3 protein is CASSFLTQNNQPQHF. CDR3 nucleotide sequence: TGTGCCAGCAGTTTTTTAACTCAAAATAATCAGCCCCAGCATTTT.

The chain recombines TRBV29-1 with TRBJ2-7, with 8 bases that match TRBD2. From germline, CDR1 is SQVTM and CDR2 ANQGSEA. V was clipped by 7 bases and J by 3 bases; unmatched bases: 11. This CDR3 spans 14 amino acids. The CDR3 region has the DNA TGCAGCGGAGAACTAGCGGAGAGGGGCTACGAGCAGTACTTC. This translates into CSGELAERGYEQYF.

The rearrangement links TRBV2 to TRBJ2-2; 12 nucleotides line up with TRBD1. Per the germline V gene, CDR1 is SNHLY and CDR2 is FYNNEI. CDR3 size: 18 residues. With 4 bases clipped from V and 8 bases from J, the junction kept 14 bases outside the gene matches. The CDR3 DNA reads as TGTGCCAGCAGTGCCGGGACAGGGGGCGGAAGGGCACCTGGGGAGCTGTTTTTT. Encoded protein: CASSAGTGGGRAPGELFF.

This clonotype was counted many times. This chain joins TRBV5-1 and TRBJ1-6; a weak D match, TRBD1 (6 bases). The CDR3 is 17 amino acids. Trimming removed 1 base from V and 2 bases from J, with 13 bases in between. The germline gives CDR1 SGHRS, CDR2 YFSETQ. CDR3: CASSLSAGATYNSPLHF. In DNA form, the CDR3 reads TGCGCCAGCAGCTTGTCTGCAGGGGCGACCTATAATTCACCCCTCCACTTT.

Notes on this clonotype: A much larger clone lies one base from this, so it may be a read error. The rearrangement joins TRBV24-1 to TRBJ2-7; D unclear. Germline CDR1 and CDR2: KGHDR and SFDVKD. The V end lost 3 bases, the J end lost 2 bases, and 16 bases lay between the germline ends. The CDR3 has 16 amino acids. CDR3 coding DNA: TGTGCCACCAGTGATCCCCAGGATCTCAGCCCCTACGAGCAGTACTTC. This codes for CATSDPQDLSPYEQYF.

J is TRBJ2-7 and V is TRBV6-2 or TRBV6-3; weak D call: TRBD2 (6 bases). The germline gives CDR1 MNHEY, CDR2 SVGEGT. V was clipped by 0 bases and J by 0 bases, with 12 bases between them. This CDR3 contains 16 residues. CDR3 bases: TGTGCCAGCAGTTACTCGGCGGGAAGTAGCTCCTACGAGCAGTACTTC. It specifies CASSYSAGSSSYEQYF.

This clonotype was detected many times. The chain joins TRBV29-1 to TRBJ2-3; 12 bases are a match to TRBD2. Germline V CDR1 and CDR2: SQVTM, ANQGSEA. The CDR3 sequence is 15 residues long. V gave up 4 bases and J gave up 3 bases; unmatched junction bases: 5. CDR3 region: CSVGLAGVITDTQYF. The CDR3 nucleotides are TGCAGCGTTGGACTAGCGGGAGTAATAACAGATACGCAGTATTTT.

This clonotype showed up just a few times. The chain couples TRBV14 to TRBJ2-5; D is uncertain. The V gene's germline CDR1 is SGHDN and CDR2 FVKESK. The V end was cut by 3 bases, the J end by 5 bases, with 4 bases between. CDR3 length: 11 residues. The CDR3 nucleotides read TGTGCCAGCAGCCATTACGAGACCCAGTACTTC. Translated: CASSHYETQYF. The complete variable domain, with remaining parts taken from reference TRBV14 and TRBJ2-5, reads EAGVTQFPSHSVIEKGQTVTLRCDPISGHDNLYWYRRVMGKEIKFLLHFVKESKQDESGMPNNRFLAERTGGTYSTLKVQPAELEDSGVYFCASSHYETQYFGPGTRLLVL.

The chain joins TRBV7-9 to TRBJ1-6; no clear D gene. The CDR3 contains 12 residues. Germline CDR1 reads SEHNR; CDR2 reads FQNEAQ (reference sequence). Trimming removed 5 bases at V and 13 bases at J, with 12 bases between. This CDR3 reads CASSLVAGPLHF. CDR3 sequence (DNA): TGTGCCAGCAGCCTTGTGGCAGGCCCCCTCCACTTT. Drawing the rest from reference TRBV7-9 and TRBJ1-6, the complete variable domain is DTGVSQNPRHKITKRGQNVTFRCDPISEHNRLYWYRQTLGQGPEFLTYFQNEAQLEKSRLLSDRFSAERPKGSFSTLEIQRTEQGDSAMYLCASSLVAGPLHFGNGTRLTVT.

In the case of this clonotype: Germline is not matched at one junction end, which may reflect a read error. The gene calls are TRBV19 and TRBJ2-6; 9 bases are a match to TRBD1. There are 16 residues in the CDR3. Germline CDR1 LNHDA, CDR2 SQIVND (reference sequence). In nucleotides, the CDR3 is TGTGCCAGTACCACCGGGACAGGGTTGTGGGCCAACGTCCTGGCTTTC. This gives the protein CASTTGTGLWANVLAF.

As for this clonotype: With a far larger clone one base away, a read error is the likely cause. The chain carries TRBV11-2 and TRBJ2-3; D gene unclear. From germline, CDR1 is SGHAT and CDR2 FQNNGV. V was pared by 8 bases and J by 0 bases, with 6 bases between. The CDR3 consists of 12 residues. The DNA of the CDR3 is TGTGCCAGCTGCCCAAGCACAGATACGCAGTATTTT. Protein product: CASCPSTDTQYF.

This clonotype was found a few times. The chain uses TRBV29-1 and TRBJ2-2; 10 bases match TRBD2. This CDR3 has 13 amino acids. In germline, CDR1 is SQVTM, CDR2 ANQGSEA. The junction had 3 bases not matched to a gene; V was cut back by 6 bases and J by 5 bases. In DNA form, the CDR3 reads TGCAGCGTCCCGGGACTAGCGACCGGGGAGCTGTTTTTT. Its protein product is CSVPGLATGELFF.

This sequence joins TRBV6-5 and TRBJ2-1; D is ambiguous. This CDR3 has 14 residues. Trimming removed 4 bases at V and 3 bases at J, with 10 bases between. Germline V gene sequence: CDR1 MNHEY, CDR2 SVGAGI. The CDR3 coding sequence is TGTGCCAGCAGTTTCCGGCTCCACTACAATGAGCAGTTCTTC. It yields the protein CASSFRLHYNEQFF.

The CDR3 nucleotides read TGTGCCACCAGTGATTCGCTAGTGGGCATTCAGTACTTC. Its translation is CATSDSLVGIQYF. The chain combines TRBV24-1 with TRBJ2-4; D remains unclear. Germline assignment: CDR1 KGHDR and CDR2 SFDVKD. The CDR3 length is 13 residues. V lost 2 bases to trimming and J lost 9 bases, with 10 bases between them.

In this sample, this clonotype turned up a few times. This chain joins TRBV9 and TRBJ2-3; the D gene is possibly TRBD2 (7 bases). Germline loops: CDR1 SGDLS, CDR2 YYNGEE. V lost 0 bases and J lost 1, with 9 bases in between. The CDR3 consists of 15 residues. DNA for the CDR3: TGTGCCAGCAGCGTAGGCGGGGGCGGCACAGATACGCAGTATTTT. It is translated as CASSVGGGGTDTQYF. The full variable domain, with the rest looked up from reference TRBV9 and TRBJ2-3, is DSGVTQTPKHLITATGQRVTLRCSPRSGDLSVYWYQQSLDQGLQFLIQYYNGEERAKGNILERFSAQQFPDLHSELNLSSLELGDSALYFCASSVGGGGTDTQYFGPGTRLTVL.

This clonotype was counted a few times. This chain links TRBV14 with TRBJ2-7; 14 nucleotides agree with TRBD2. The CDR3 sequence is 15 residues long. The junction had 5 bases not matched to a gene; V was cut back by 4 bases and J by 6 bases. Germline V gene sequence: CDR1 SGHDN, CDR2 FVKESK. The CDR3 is CASSPGLAGGSEQYF. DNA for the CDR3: TGTGCCAGCAGCCCAGGACTAGCGGGAGGATCCGAGCAGTACTTC.

The CDR3 here is CASSTGGGTDTQYF. The CDR3 DNA is TGTGCCAGCAGCACAGGGGGTGGCACAGATACGCAGTATTTT. The chain recombines TRBV11-2 with TRBJ2-3; TRBD1 agrees at 8 bases. CDR3 size: 14 residues. CDR1 SGHAT and CDR2 FQNNGV come from the germline V gene. Trimming removed 5 bases from V and 1 base from J; junction bases left unmatched: 2.

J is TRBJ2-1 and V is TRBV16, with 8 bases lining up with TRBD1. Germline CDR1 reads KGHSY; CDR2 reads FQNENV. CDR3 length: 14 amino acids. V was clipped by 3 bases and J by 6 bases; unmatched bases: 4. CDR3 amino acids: CASSQAQGVNEQFF. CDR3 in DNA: TGTGCCAGCAGCCAGGCACAGGGGGTCAATGAGCAGTTCTTC.

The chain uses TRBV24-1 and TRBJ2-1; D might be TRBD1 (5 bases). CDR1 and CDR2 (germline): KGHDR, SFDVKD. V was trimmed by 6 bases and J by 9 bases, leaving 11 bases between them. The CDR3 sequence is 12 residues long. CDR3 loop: CATSPGAFEQFF. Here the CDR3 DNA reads TGTGCCACCAGTCCTGGGGCCTTTGAGCAGTTCTTC.

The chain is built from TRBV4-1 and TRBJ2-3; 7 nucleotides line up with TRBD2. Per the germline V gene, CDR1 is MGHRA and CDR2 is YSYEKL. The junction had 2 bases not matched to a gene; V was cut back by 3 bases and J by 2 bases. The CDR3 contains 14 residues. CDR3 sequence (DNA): TGCGCCAGCAGCCAGACTAGCCACACAGATACGCAGTATTTT. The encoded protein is CASSQTSHTDTQYF.

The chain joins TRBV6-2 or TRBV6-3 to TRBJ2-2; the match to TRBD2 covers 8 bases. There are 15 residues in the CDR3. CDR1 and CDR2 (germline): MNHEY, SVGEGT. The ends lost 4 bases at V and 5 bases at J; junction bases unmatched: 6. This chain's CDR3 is CASSLGLVGTGELFF. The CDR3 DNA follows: TGTGCCAGCAGTTTGGGACTAGTTGGTACCGGGGAGCTGTTTTTT.

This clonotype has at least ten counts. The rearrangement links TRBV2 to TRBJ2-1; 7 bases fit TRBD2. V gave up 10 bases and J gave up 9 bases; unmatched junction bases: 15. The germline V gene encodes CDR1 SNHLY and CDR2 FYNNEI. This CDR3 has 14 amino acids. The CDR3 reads CATLTSRIEGEQFF. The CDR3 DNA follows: TGTGCCACGTTGACTAGCCGGATAGAAGGTGAGCAGTTCTTC.

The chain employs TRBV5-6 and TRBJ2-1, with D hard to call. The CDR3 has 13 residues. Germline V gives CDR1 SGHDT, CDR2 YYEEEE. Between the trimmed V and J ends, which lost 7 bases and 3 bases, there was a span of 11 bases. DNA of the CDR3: TGTGCCAGCTCCCCAGAGGACTACAATGAGCAGTTCTTC. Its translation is CASSPEDYNEQFF.

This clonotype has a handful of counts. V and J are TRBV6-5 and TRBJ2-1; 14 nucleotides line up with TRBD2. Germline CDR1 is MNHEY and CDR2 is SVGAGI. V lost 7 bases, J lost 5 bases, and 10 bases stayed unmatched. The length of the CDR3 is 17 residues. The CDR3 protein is CASMGLAGVVSDNEQFF. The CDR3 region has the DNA TGTGCCAGCATGGGACTAGCGGGAGTTGTTTCGGACAATGAGCAGTTCTTC.

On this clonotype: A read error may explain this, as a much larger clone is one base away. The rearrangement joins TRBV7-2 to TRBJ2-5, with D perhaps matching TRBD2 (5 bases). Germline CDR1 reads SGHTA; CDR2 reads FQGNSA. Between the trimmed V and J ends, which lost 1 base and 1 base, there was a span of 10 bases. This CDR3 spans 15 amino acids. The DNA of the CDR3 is TGTGCCAGCAGCTTAGTACTGGGAGTCCAAGAGACCCAGTACTTC. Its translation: CASSLVLGVQETQYF.

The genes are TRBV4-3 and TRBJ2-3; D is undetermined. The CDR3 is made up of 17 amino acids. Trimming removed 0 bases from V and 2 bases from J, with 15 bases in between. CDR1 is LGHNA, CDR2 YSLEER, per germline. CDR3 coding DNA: TGCGCCAGCAGCCAAGAGTCGAGAGACCAACCCACAGATACGCAGTATTTT. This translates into CASSQESRDQPTDTQYF.

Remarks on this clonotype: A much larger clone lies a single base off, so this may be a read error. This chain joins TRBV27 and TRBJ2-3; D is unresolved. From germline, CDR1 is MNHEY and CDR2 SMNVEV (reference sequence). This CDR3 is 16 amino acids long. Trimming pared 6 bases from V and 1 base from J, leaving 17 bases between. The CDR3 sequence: CASSSLLSSGTDTQYF. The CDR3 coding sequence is TGTGCCAGCAGCAGTTTATTGTCCAGTGGCACAGATACGCAGTATTTT.

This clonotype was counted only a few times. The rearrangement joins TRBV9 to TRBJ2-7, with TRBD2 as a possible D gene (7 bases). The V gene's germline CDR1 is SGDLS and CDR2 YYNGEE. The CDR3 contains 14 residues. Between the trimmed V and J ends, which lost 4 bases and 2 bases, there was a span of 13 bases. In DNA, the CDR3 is TGTGCCAGCAGCCCGGAAGGGGGGGCCTACGAGCAGTACTTC. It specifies CASSPEGGAYEQYF.

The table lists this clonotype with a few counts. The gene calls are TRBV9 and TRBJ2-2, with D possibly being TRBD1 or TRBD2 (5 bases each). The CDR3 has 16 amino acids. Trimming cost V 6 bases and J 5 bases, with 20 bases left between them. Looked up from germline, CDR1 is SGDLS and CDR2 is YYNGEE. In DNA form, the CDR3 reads TGTGCCAGCACCCAGGTGGGGACCCCCGGAACCGGGGAGCTGTTTTTT. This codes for CASTQVGTPGTGELFF.

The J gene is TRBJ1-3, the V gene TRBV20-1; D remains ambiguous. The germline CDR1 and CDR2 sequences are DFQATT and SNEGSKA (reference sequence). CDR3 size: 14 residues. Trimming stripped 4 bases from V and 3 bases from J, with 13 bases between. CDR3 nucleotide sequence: TGCAGTGCTATTCCACTACTCTATGGAAACACCATATATTTT. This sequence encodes CSAIPLLYGNTIYF.

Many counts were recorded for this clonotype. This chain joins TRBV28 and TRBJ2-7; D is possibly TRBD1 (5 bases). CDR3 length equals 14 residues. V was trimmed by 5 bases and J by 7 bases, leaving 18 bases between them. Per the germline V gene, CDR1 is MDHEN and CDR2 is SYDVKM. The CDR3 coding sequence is TGTGCCAGCAGTCCCAACCTGGCCCCAGGGGAGCAGTACTTC. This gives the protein CASSPNLAPGEQYF.